This T cell receptor beta chain originates from a study of T cell clonality in common variable immunodeficiency. Blood samples were heparinized, roughly 5 to 9 ml per donor. The CDR3 runs 16 residues. Trimming cost V 2 bases and J 6 bases; bases outside gene matches: 8. CDR1 and CDR2 from the germline V gene are MNHNS and SASEGT. Findings of the study overall: What drives increased CVID clonality needs T cell subpopulation sequencing.

This clone was counted at least ten times. Its antigen is unknown. The read comes to an end 3 residues before the CDR3 does, leaving the germline J gene to fill in the end. Sequencing input was equivalent genomic DNA from CVID and controls. The assay was immunoSEQ multiplex PCR, and TCRdb's table has in-frame clones only and misses some. The table lists about 42,000 clones, with no singletons. The sequence was collected from a person aged 18 to 70 in good health. The chain uses TRBV6-1 and TRBJ1-2, with 11 bases lining up with TRBD1. The material sequenced was peripheral blood mononuclear cells. The sequenced CDR3 bases are TGTGCCAGCAGTGAACTTGGACAGGGGGCGAAGAATGGC. The encoded protein is CASSELGQGAKNG. Given in full, the CDR3 is CASSELGQGAKNGYTF.